The TCR beta chain described here comes from a study of cytomegalovirus exposure and HLA in healthy donors. Donors counted as nominally healthy when sampled, yet unrecorded immune exposures were likely. Primers for the PCR totalled 60 Vbeta and 13 Jbeta. Some clones are missing from TCRdb's copy, which holds only in-frame ones; the method was immunoSEQ multiplex PCR. Of around 140,000 clones in the sample, approximately 10% were seen once. Sequencing used PBMCs. This clonotype originated in a woman aged 40 to 50 in good health and CMV-seropositive.

The CDR3 sequence: CASSIDSWGQYGYTF. CDR3 coding DNA: TGTGCCAGTAGTATAGACTCTTGGGGACAGTATGGCTACACCTTC. The chain has TRBV19 and TRBJ1-2; TRBD1 agrees at 7 bases. The V gene's germline CDR1 is LNHDA and CDR2 SQIVND (reference sequence). This CDR3 spans 15 amino acids. The junction had 6 bases not matched to a gene; V was cut back by 0 bases and J by 5 bases.